This T cell receptor (beta chain) is from a study of cytomegalovirus exposure and HLA in healthy donors. Germline V CDR1 and CDR2: ENHRY, SYGVKD. This CDR3 is built from 14 residues. Trimming took 7 bases from V and 0 from J, leaving 12 bases between them. PCR employed 60 Vbeta and 13 Jbeta primers. Clones were sequenced by immunoSEQ multiplex PCR, and TCRdb holds only the in-frame ones, with some missing. The repertoire table contains 180,000 or so clones. This receptor was identified in a boy younger than 18 in good health and CMV-seronegative. V gene TRBV10-3 combines with J gene TRBJ1-2; D gene ambiguous. What was sequenced was PBMCs. CDR3 protein: CAITPAGTNYGYTF. In DNA form, the CDR3 reads TGTGCCATCACCCCAGCAGGAACTAACTATGGCTACACCTTC.